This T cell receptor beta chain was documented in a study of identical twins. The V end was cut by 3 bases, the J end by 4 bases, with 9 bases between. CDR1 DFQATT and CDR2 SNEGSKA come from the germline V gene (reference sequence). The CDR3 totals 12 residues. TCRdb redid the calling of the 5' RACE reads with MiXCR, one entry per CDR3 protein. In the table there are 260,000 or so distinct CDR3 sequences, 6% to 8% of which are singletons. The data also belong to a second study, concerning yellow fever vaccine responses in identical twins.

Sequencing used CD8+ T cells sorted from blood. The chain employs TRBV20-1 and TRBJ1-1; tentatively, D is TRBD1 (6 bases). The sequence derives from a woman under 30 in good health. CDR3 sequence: CSARGGTTEAFF. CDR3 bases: TGCAGTGCTAGGGGGGGCACCACTGAAGCTTTCTTT.